This T cell receptor (beta chain) was sequenced during a study of cytomegalovirus exposure and HLA in healthy donors. 60 Vbeta and 13 Jbeta primers were used in PCR. Repertoires were generated with immunoSEQ multiplex PCR, while TCRdb's copy carries only in-frame clones and drops some. The sample records approximately 220,000 clones, 83% being singletons. The V and J ends lost 0 bases and 0 bases, in that order; junction bases with no gene match: 10. In germline, CDR1 is LGHNA, CDR2 YNFKEQ. There are 19 residues in the CDR3. This chain uses TRBV4-2 with TRBJ1-5; TRBD1 matches at 8 bases. Sequences were obtained from PBMCs. The source of this sequence is a girl under 18 in good health and CMV-seronegative. Here the CDR3 reads CASSQDWGTGSISNQPQHF. The CDR3 DNA reads as TGTGCCAGCAGCCAAGATTGGGGGACAGGTTCGATTAGCAATCAGCCCCAGCATTTT.